Below, 19 T cell receptor beta chains from the same sample are listed, as sequenced in a study of T-cell memory formation after mild COVID-19. Using its own MiXCR run on the 5' RACE reads, TCRdb lists one record per CDR3 protein. The sample records 150,000 to 200,000 distinct CDR3 sequences, 30% to 35% being singletons. The sample was PBMCs or a T cell subset sorted from them (not recorded which). These receptors were collected from an adult woman who had mild COVID-19 (a few samples of this study predate the infection). Cell type and time point are not known.

The chain employs TRBV29-1 and TRBJ2-2; 10 bases are a match to TRBD2. Trimming at V came to 4 bases and at J to 0 bases, leaving 5 bases not matched to a gene. The V gene's germline CDR1 is SQVTM and CDR2 ANQGSEA. CDR3 size: 16 residues. The CDR3 DNA reads TGCAGCGTTGGCGAACTAGCGGGGCCGAACACCGGGGAGCTGTTTTTT. Its protein product is CSVGELAGPNTGELFF.

The chain links TRBV3-1 to TRBJ2-3; D unresolved. Per the germline V gene, CDR1 is LGHDT and CDR2 is YNNKEL (reference sequence). The CDR3 consists of 13 residues. Trimming cost V 6 bases and J 6 bases, with 13 bases left between them. The CDR3 spells CASSPSLGDTQYF. The CDR3 DNA follows: TGTGCCAGCAGTCCCTCCCTAGGGGATACGCAGTATTTT.

This clonotype came up a few times. This chain uses TRBV18 with TRBJ1-1; no clear D gene. This CDR3 contains 13 residues. Trimming left V 5 bases short and J 4 bases short, with 11 bases between. The V gene's germline CDR1 is KGHSH and CDR2 LQKENI. The CDR3 is CASSGNAGTEAFF. For the CDR3, the DNA is TGTGCCAGCTCAGGGAACGCAGGCACTGAAGCTTTCTTT.

In this sample, this clonotype turned up many times. The chain combines TRBV4-1 with TRBJ2-7; either TRBD1 or TRBD2 may supply D (5 bases each). V dropped 0 bases and J dropped 6 bases, with 18 bases sitting between them. This CDR3 contains 16 residues. Germline V gives CDR1 MGHRA, CDR2 YSYEKL. Written as DNA, the CDR3 is TGCGCCAGCAGCCAAGAGACCGGGGACCTGTATGCCGAGCAGTACTTC. Its translation: CASSQETGDLYAEQYF.

This clonotype was seen a few times. V and J are TRBV6-2 or TRBV6-3 and TRBJ1-1; D is unresolved. Germline CDR1 reads MNHEY; CDR2 reads SVGEGT. The V end was cut by 5 bases, the J end by 8 bases, with 12 bases between. CDR3 length: 12 amino acids. Written as DNA, the CDR3 is TGTGCCAGCAGTAAAGGCGAGCCCGAAGCTTTCTTT. Its translation: CASSKGEPEAFF.

The V gene is TRBV3-1, the J gene TRBJ2-5; D call uncertain. Germline V lookup: CDR1 LGHDT, CDR2 YNNKEL (reference sequence). V was pared by 5 bases and J by 1 base, with 14 bases between. This CDR3 has 15 residues. The CDR3 sequence is CASSGPSRVQETQYF. The CDR3 DNA sequence: TGTGCCAGCAGCGGGCCATCCAGAGTCCAAGAGACCCAGTACTTC.

This clonotype came up a few times. The chain couples TRBV29-1 to TRBJ1-2, with 7 nucleotides matching TRBD1. There are 16 residues in the CDR3. V was pared by 3 bases and J by 4 bases, with 14 bases of the junction left unmatched. The V gene's germline CDR1 is SQVTM and CDR2 ANQGSEA. The CDR3 here is CSVDLPLGQKFYGYTF. The CDR3, as DNA: TGCAGCGTTGATTTACCCCTGGGACAGAAATTCTATGGCTACACCTTC. The full variable domain, rest sourced from reference TRBV29-1 and TRBJ1-2, is SAVISQKPSRDICQRGTSLTIQCQVDSQVTMMFWYRQQPGQSLTLIATANQGSEATYESGFVIDKFPISRPNLTFSTLTVSNMSPEDSSIYLCSVDLPLGQKFYGYTFGSGTRLTVV.

The CDR3 region is CASSPPRGSYNEQFF. The CDR3 nucleotides are TGTGCCAGCAGCCCCCCTCGGGGCTCCTACAATGAGCAGTTCTTC. The genes are TRBV9 and TRBJ2-1, with a tentative D call TRBD2 (5 bases). Germline V gene sequence: CDR1 SGDLS, CDR2 YYNGEE. The length of the CDR3 is 15 residues. The V gene lost 4 bases and the J gene lost 0 bases, with 11 bases spanning the gap.

A few counts support this clonotype. CDR3 protein: CASSQVGYYEQYF. In DNA, the CDR3 is TGTGCCAGCAGCCAAGTTGGGTATTACGAGCAGTACTTC. The genes are TRBV3-1 and TRBJ2-7, with D unclear. V was clipped by 1 base and J by 4 bases, with 8 bases between them. The CDR3 runs to 13 residues. CDR1 LGHDT and CDR2 YNNKEL come from the germline V gene (reference sequence).

The chain is built from TRBV27 and TRBJ2-7, with 8 bases aligning to TRBD2. Unmatched junction bases numbered 8, after V lost 2 bases and J lost 2 bases. Germline V lookup: CDR1 MNHEY, CDR2 SMNVEV (reference sequence). CDR3 length equals 16 residues. DNA for the CDR3: TGTGCCAGCAGTTTAGGCGCGCGGGAGGCCACCTACGAGCAGTACTTC. This encodes CASSLGAREATYEQYF.

This clonotype was seen more than once but under ten times. This chain uses TRBV5-4 with TRBJ2-3; TRBD2 might be the D (6 bases). The germline V and J ends were trimmed by 8 bases and 0 bases, with 19 bases remaining between them. Germline V lookup: CDR1 SGHNT, CDR2 YYREEE (reference sequence). This CDR3 is built from 16 residues. Here the CDR3 reads CARGPPGAGSTDTQYF. Here the CDR3 DNA reads TGTGCCAGGGGACCGCCGGGAGCGGGCAGCACAGATACGCAGTATTTT.

V is TRBV14 and J is TRBJ1-1; unclear D gene. Germline CDR1 SGHDN, CDR2 FVKESK. The length of the CDR3 is 12 residues. Trimming took off 1 base at V and 7 bases at J, with 7 bases between the two ends. The CDR3: CASSQVHVEAFF. The CDR3, as DNA: TGTGCCAGCAGCCAAGTCCATGTTGAAGCTTTCTTT.

This clonotype was counted at least ten times. This chain links TRBV7-9 with TRBJ2-3; 9 bases map to TRBD2. CDR1 SEHNR and CDR2 FQNEAQ come from the germline V gene (reference sequence). V lost 7 bases and J lost 6; bases outside the gene matches: 11. The CDR3 is made up of 15 amino acids. The CDR3 DNA sequence: TGTGCCAGCACCCCTTGGCGGGGGGGCTCGGATACGCAGTATTTT. Translating it yields CASTPWRGGSDTQYF.

This sequence joins TRBV11-3 and TRBJ2-4, with TRBD2 matching over 8 bases. This CDR3 is 16 amino acids long. From germline, CDR1 is SGHNT and CDR2 YENEEA. V was clipped by 0 bases and J by 8 bases; unmatched bases: 9. As DNA, the CDR3 is TGTGCCAGCAGCTTAGATCGGGGGGGTCCGTGGGACATTCAGTACTTC. Protein product: CASSLDRGGPWDIQYF.

This rearrangement joins TRBV24-1 to TRBJ2-2; 9 nucleotides match TRBD1. J gave up 4 bases and V 3 bases, and 5 bases lay outside the gene matches. The length of the CDR3 is 16 residues. Germline V gene lookup returns CDR1 KGHDR and CDR2 SFDVKD. Written as DNA, the CDR3 is TGTGCCACCAGTGATCCGGACAGGGGCGGCACCGGGGAGCTGTTTTTT. The encoded protein is CATSDPDRGGTGELFF.

The rearrangement joins TRBV13 to TRBJ2-3, with TRBD1 as a possible D gene (6 bases). With 5 bases removed from V and 5 bases from J, the gap between germline ends came to 14 bases. CDR3 length equals 14 residues. Germline CDR1 is PRHDT and CDR2 is FYEKMQ (reference sequence). CDR3: CASSIWTDRDTQYF. CDR3 DNA: TGTGCCAGCAGCATATGGACAGATAGAGATACGCAGTATTTT.

V gene TRBV4-2 combines with J gene TRBJ2-3; TRBD1 is a possible D gene (6 bases). CDR3 length equals 15 residues. V was shortened by 0 bases and J by 9 bases, with 16 bases between the two germline ends. Germline lookup yields CDR1 LGHNA and CDR2 YNFKEQ. This CDR3 reads CASSQDGGQGQTQYF. CDR3 DNA sequence: TGTGCCAGCAGCCAAGATGGGGGACAAGGACAAACGCAGTATTTT.

This clonotype showed up many times. The V and J genes are TRBV5-1 and TRBJ2-1, with unresolved D. Trimming removed 5 bases from V and 2 bases from J, with 11 bases in between. This CDR3 has 14 residues. From germline, CDR1 is SGHRS and CDR2 YFSETQ. The CDR3 loop reads CASRWAETYNEQFF. CDR3 DNA: TGCGCCAGCAGGTGGGCCGAAACCTACAATGAGCAGTTCTTC. The full variable domain, rest sourced from reference TRBV5-1 and TRBJ2-1, is KAGVTQTPRYLIKTRGQQVTLSCSPISGHRSVSWYQQTPGQGLQFLFEYFSETQRNKGNFPGRFSGRQFSNSRSEMNVSTLELGDSALYLCASRWAETYNEQFFGPGTRLTVL.

This sequence joins TRBV12-3 or TRBV12-4 and TRBJ2-3; TRBD2 matches at 12 bases. J lost 0 bases, V lost 6 bases, and 10 bases had no gene match. CDR3 length: 18 residues. The CDR3 nucleotides read TGTGCCAGCAGCGACCAGGCGCTAGCGGGGGGGAGCACAGATACGCAGTATTTT. Its translation is CASSDQALAGGSTDTQYF.